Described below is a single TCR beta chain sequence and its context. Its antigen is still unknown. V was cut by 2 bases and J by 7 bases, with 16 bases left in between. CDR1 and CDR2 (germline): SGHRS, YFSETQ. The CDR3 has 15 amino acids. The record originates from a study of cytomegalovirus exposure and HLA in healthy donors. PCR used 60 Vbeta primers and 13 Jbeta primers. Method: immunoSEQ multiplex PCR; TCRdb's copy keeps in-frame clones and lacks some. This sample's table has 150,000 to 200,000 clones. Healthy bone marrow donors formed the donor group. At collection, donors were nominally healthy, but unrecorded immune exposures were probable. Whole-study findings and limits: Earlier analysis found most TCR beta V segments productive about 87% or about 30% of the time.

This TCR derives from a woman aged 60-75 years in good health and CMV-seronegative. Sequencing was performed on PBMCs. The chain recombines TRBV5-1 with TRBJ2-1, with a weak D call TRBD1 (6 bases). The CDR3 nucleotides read TGCGCCAGCAGCTTCGCTGGGGGCGCGGGTAATGAGCAGTTCTTC. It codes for CASSFAGGAGNEQFF.